This T cell receptor beta chain is drawn from a study of identical twins. A note on this clonotype: Its antigen is as yet unknown.

General observations from the study: Among out-of-frame alpha sequences shared by twins, low generation probability occurred in excess. The same donors were not followed; conclusions instead depended on cross-sectional statistical analysis.

A universal primer site was incorporated via template switching, and the cDNA contained unique molecular identifiers. TCRdb reprocessed the 5' RACE reads via MiXCR and lists one record per CDR3 protein. The sample shows fewer than 350,000 distinct CDR3 sequences, more than 6.5% of them seen only once. Germline-derived CDR1 and CDR2 are MNHNS and SASEGT. The CDR3 spans 15 residues. Unmatched junction bases numbered 9, after V lost 8 bases and J lost 1 base. The same sample was also used in a study of yellow fever vaccine responses in identical twins.

The chain recombines TRBV6-1 with TRBJ1-1, with 8 bases identical to TRBD1. The origin of this receptor is a woman aged 18 to 35 in good health. The specimen sequenced was memory (CD45RO+) T cells sorted from blood. The CDR3 spells CASLGYRGWNTEAFF. CDR3 nucleotides: TGTGCCAGCCTCGGATACAGGGGGTGGAACACTGAAGCTTTCTTT.